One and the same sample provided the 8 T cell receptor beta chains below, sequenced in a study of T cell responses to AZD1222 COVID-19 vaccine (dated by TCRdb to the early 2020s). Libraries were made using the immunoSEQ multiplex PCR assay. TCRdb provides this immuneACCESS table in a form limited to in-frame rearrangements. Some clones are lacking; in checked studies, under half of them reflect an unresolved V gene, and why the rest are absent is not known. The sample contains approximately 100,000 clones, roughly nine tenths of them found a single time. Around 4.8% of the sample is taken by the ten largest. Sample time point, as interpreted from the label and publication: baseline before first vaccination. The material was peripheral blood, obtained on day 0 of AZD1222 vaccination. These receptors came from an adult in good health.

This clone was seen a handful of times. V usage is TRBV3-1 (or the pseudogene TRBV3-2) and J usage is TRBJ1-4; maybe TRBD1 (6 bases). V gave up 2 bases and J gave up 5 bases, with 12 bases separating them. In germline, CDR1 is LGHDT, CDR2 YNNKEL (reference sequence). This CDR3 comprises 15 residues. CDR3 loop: CASSQKRGLNEKLFF. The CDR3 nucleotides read TGTGCCAGCAGCCAAAAGCGGGGGCTGAATGAAAAACTGTTTTTT.

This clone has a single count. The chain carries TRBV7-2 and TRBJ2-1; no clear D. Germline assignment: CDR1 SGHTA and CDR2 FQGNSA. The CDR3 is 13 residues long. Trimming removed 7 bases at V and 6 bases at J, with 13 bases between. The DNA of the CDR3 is TGTGCCAGCACCCGATACGACATCAATGAGCAGTTCTTC. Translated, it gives CASTRYDINEQFF. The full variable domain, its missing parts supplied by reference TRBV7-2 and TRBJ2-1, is GAGVSQSPSNKVTEKGKDVELRCDPISGHTALYWYRQSLGQGLEFLIYFQGNSAPDKSGLPSDRFSAERTGGSVSTLTIQRTQQEDSAVYLCASTRYDINEQFFGPGTRLTVL.

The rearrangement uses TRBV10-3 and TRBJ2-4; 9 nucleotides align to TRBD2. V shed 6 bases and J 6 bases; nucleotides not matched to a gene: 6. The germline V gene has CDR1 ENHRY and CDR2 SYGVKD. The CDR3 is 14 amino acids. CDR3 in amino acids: CAISPGLAGNIQYF. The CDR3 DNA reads TGTGCCATCAGCCCGGGACTAGCAGGAAACATTCAGTACTTC.

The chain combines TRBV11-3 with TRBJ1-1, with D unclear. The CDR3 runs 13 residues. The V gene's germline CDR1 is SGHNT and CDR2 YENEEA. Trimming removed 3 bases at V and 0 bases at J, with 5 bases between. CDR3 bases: TGTGCCAGCAGCTTCCAAGTGAACACTGAAGCTTTCTTT. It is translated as CASSFQVNTEAFF. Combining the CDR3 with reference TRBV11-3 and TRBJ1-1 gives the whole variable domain EAGVVQSPRYKIIEKKQPVAFWCNPISGHNTLYWYLQNLGQGPELLIRYENEEAVDDSQLPKDRFSAERLKGVDSTLKIQPAELGDSAVYLCASSFQVNTEAFFGQGTRLTVV.

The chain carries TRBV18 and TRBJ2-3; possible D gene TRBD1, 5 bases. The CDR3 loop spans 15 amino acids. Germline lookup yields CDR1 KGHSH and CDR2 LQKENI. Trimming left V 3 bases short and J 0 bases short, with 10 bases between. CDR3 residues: CASSPLPGSTDTQYF. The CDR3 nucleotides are TGTGCCAGCTCACCCCTACCAGGGAGCACAGATACGCAGTATTTT.

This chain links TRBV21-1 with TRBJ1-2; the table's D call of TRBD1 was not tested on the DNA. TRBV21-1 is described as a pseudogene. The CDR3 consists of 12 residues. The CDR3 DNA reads TGTGCCAGGCAGGGCTTATTTTATGGCTACACCTTC. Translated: CARQGLFYGYTF.

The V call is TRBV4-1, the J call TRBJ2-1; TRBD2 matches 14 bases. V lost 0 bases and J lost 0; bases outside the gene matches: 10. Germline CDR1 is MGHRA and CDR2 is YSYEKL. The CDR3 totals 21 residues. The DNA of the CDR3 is TGCGCCAGCAGCCAAGATCGACGGAGGACTAGCGGGAGGAGCTCCTACAATGAGCAGTTCTTC. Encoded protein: CASSQDRRRTSGRSSYNEQFF.

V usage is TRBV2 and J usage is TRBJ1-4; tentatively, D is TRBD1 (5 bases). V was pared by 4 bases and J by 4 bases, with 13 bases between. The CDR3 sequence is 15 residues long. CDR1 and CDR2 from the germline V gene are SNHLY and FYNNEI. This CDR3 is CASSVSGARNEKLFF. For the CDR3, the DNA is TGTGCCAGCAGTGTCTCCGGGGCCCGTAATGAAAAACTGTTTTTT.